These T cell receptor beta chains were read from a single sample in a study of cytomegalovirus exposure and HLA in healthy donors. Repertoires were generated with immunoSEQ multiplex PCR, while TCRdb's copy carries only in-frame clones and drops some. The data contain about 97,000 clones, about 69% of them singletons. Material for sequencing was PBMCs. The receptors stem from a human donor in good health. Both conserved end residues are part of each CDR3. D genes are given only for firm matches. Part of the rows lack a size; the others show once, few, many or a class for expanded clones.

abundance: NA; v_gene: TRBV19; j_gene: TRBJ2-5; d_gene: NA; CDR3aa: CASSIGEETQYF; CDR3nt: TGTGCCAGTAGTATTGGAGAAGAGACCCAGTACTTC
abundance: NA; v_gene: TRBV4-1; j_gene: TRBJ2-7; d_gene: TRBD2; CDR3aa: CASSLTSGRAYEQYF; CDR3nt: TGCGCCAGCAGCCTGACTAGCGGGAGGGCCTACGAGCAGTACTTC
abundance: few; v_gene: TRBV18; j_gene: TRBJ2-3; d_gene: NA; CDR3aa: CASLGQPSTDTQYF; CDR3nt: TGTGCCAGCTTAGGACAGCCCAGCACAGATACGCAGTATTTT
abundance: NA; v_gene: TRBV5-1; j_gene: TRBJ1-1; d_gene: TRBD1; CDR3aa: CASRTTPGQRNTEAFF; CDR3nt: TGCGCCAGCAGAACAACACCGGGACAGCGAAACACTGAAGCTTTCTTT
abundance: NA; v_gene: TRBV29-1; j_gene: TRBJ2-4; d_gene: TRBD2; CDR3aa: CSVGTSGNIQYF; CDR3nt: TGCAGCGTTGGGACTAGCGGAAACATTCAGTACTTC
abundance: NA; v_gene: TRBV28; j_gene: TRBJ2-7; d_gene: TRBD1; CDR3aa: CASSFDRAGEQYF; CDR3nt: TGTGCCAGCAGTTTCGACAGGGCCGGGGAGCAGTACTTC
abundance: NA; v_gene: TRBV29-1; j_gene: TRBJ2-1; d_gene: NA; CDR3aa: CSVGAPPQGRVYNEQFF; CDR3nt: TGCAGCGTTGGGGCCCCGCCACAGGGACGCGTCTACAATGAGCAGTTCTTC
abundance: NA; v_gene: TRBV30; j_gene: TRBJ1-2; d_gene: NA; CDR3aa: CAWSVGSSNYGYTF; CDR3nt: TGTGCCTGGAGTGTGGGCAGCTCTAACTATGGCTACACCTTC
abundance: NA; v_gene: TRBV11-3; j_gene: TRBJ2-5; d_gene: TRBD1; CDR3aa: CASSKRTGTEETQYF; CDR3nt: TGTGCCAGCAGCAAAAGGACAGGGACGGAAGAGACCCAGTACTTC
abundance: NA; v_gene: TRBV7-9; j_gene: TRBJ1-1; d_gene: TRBD1; CDR3aa: CASSSQGAHTEAFF; CDR3nt: TGTGCCAGCAGCTCACAGGGGGCTCACACTGAAGCTTTCTTT
abundance: NA; v_gene: TRBV10-3; j_gene: TRBJ2-1; d_gene: TRBD2; CDR3aa: CAISVAGEENEQFF; CDR3nt: TGTGCCATCAGTGTAGCGGGAGAAGAGAATGAGCAGTTCTTC
abundance: NA; v_gene: TRBV2; j_gene: TRBJ2-5; d_gene: TRBD2; CDR3aa: CASSRLAGEEGTQYF; CDR3nt: TGTGCCAGCAGCAGACTAGCGGGAGAGGAGGGGACCCAGTACTTC
abundance: NA; v_gene: TRBV7-2; j_gene: TRBJ2-5; d_gene: NA; CDR3aa: CASSLSRDQETQYF; CDR3nt: TGTGCCAGCAGCTTAAGCAGGGACCAAGAGACCCAGTACTTC
abundance: NA; v_gene: TRBV2; j_gene: TRBJ1-2; d_gene: TRBD1; CDR3aa: CASSGIRDRGRGEYGYTF; CDR3nt: TGTGCCAGCAGTGGGATCCGGGACAGGGGGCGAGGGGAGTATGGCTACACCTTC
abundance: once; v_gene: TRBV13; j_gene: TRBJ2-3; d_gene: TRBD2; CDR3aa: CASSLEGLAGETDTQYF; CDR3nt: TGTGCCAGCAGCTTAGAGGGACTAGCGGGAGAAACAGATACGCAGTATTTT
abundance: NA; v_gene: TRBV4-1; j_gene: TRBJ2-1; d_gene: TRBD1; CDR3aa: CASSQPGQGPEQFF; CDR3nt: TGCGCCAGCAGCCAGCCGGGACAGGGTCCTGAGCAGTTCTTC
abundance: NA; v_gene: TRBV11-2; j_gene: TRBJ2-7; d_gene: NA; CDR3aa: CASSTKYTYEQYF; CDR3nt: TGTGCCAGCAGCACGAAGTACACCTACGAGCAGTACTTC
abundance: few; v_gene: TRBV4-2; j_gene: TRBJ1-2; d_gene: TRBD1; CDR3aa: CASSQPGQGGYGYTF; CDR3nt: TGTGCCAGCAGCCAACCCGGACAGGGCGGCTATGGCTACACCTTC